These 3 T cell receptor beta chains share one sample of origin, sequenced in a study of blood T cell repertoires in COVID-19. Sequenced by immunoSEQ multiplex PCR; TCRdb stores in-frame clones only, minus some. The sample has about 93,000 clones, more than 65% seen once. Sequencing used peripheral blood. The source of these receptors is a human donor in a cohort sampled during active COVID-19.

In DNA, the CDR3 is TGTGCCAGCAAAACAATGAACACTGAAGCTTTCTTT. It encodes CASKTMNTEAFF. The chain employs TRBV28 and TRBJ1-1; the D is unclear. This CDR3 is 12 amino acids long. Trimming shortened V by 7 bases and J by 0 bases, and 6 bases separated the two germline ends. Germline V gene data show CDR1 as MDHEN and CDR2 as SYDVKM.

V is TRBV5-4 and J is TRBJ1-1, with D possibly being TRBD1 (5 bases). Trimming shortened V by 4 bases and J by 0 bases, and 10 bases separated the two germline ends. The CDR3 spans 14 residues. The germline V gene encodes CDR1 SGHNT and CDR2 YYREEE (reference sequence). The CDR3 bases are TGTGCCAGCAGCCGACAGCGAATGAACACTGAAGCTTTCTTT. Translation gives CASSRQRMNTEAFF. The full variable domain, its missing parts supplied by reference TRBV5-4 and TRBJ1-1, is ETGVTQSPTHLIKTRGQQVTLRCSSQSGHNTVSWYQQALGQGPQFIFQYYREEENGRGNFPPRFSGLQFPNYSSELNVNALELDDSALYLCASSRQRMNTEAFFGQGTRLTVV.

The table lists this clone with a few counts. The rearrangement uses TRBV28 and TRBJ1-4; 10 bases fit TRBD1. V trimming: 8 bases; J trimming: 8 bases; junction bases outside the gene matches: 14. CDR3 length: 16 residues. The germline CDR1 and CDR2 sequences are MDHEN and SYDVKM. The DNA for the CDR3 is TGTGCCAGCTCGTCCGGGACAGGGGCGAGGGACGAAAAACTGTTTTTT. Translation: CASSSGTGARDEKLFF.